The present TCR beta chain was sequenced within a study of T cells in Graves' hyperthyroidism and ophthalmopathy. The investigators amplified TCR beta CDR3 regions from RNA transcripts. The HTBI primer set served for first-round RT-PCR of the TCR CDR3. TCRdb itself ran the multiplex PCR reads through MiXCR, one entry per CDR3 protein. The repertoire includes 200,000 to 250,000 distinct CDR3 sequences, 17% of them detected once, and approximately 50% sits in the top ten. The CDR3 is 14 residues long. V lost 3 bases, J lost 6 bases, and 15 bases lay in between. Source material for PBMCs was less than 12 ml fresh peripheral blood. This clonotype was counted many times.

This TCR was sampled from a man aged 50 or older with Graves' hyperthyroidism. The sample consisted of blood. The J gene is TRBJ2-7, the V gene TRBV12-3 or TRBV12-4, with D possibly matching TRBD1 (6 bases). CDR3 sequence: CASSLRDTPREQYF. In nucleotides, the CDR3 is TGTGCCAGCAGTTTGAGGGACACACCGCGCGAGCAGTACTTC.